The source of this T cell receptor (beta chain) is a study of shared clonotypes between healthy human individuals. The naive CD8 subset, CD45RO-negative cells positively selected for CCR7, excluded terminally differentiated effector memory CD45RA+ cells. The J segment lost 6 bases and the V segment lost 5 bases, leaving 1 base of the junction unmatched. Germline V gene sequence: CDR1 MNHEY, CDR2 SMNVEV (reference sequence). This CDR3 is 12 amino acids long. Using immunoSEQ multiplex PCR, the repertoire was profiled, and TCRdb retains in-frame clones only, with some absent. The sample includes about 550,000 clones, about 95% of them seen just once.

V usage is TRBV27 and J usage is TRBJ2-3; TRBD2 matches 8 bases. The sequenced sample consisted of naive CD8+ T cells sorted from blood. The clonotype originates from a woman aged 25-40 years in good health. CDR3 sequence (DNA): TGTGCCAGCAGTGGCGGGGGGGATACGCAGTATTTT. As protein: CASSGGGDTQYF.